The 27 T cell receptor beta chains given below trace back to one sample, sequenced in a study of cytomegalovirus exposure and HLA in healthy donors. The primer mix had 60 Vbeta and 13 Jbeta primers. TCRdb keeps only in-frame clones here, not all; method: immunoSEQ multiplex PCR. The sample contains some 160,000 clones, 75% to 85% of which appear only once. Sequencing was carried out using PBMCs. The receptors shown here come from a man between 50 and 59 years old in good health and CMV-seropositive.

CDR3 region: CASSGQRAGEQYV. The CDR3 nucleotides read TGTGCCAGCAGTGGGCAGCGGGCGGGGGAGCAGTACGTC. The rearrangement uses TRBV2 and TRBJ2-7; D is possibly TRBD2 (6 bases). V was shortened by 4 bases and J by 7 bases, with 14 bases between the two germline ends. CDR3 size: 13 residues. CDR1 is SNHLY and CDR2 is FYNNEI in the germline V gene.

This clone occurred a few times. V usage is TRBV5-1 and J usage is TRBJ1-1; the D is unclear. From germline, CDR1 is SGHRS and CDR2 YFSETQ. Trimming took off 1 base at V and 1 base at J, with 8 bases between the two ends. The CDR3 is 14 amino acids. This CDR3 reads CASSLLGWNTEAFF. Here the CDR3 DNA reads TGCGCCAGCAGCTTGCTCGGTTGGAACACTGAAGCTTTCTTT.

The rearrangement joins TRBV6-5 to TRBJ1-1; 9 nucleotides line up with TRBD1. V gave up 5 bases and J gave up 5 bases; unmatched junction bases: 6. Per germline, CDR1 MNHEY and CDR2 SVGAGI. The CDR3 is made up of 14 amino acids. The CDR3 spells CASSTQGARTEAFF. CDR3 sequence (DNA): TGTGCCAGCAGTACACAGGGGGCGCGTACTGAAGCTTTCTTT.

This chain joins TRBV7-9 and TRBJ2-3, with 13 bases fitting TRBD2. Germline V gene lookup returns CDR1 SEHNR and CDR2 FQNEAQ (reference sequence). The ends lost 5 bases at V and 6 bases at J; junction bases unmatched: 8. The CDR3 has 16 amino acids. CDR3 protein: CASSPWTSGRADTQYF. CDR3 nucleotides: TGTGCCAGCAGCCCCTGGACTAGCGGGAGAGCCGATACGCAGTATTTT.

The genes are TRBV6-1 and TRBJ1-4; 7 positions agree with TRBD1. CDR3 length: 15 amino acids. CDR1 and CDR2 (germline): MNHNS, SASEGT. The V segment lost 8 bases and the J segment 7 bases; nucleotides outside the gene matches: 13. The CDR3 DNA reads TGTGCCAGCGCGGGACAGCGGTCAGGCAGTGAAAAACTGTTTTTT. Translation: CASAGQRSGSEKLFF.

The chain uses TRBV18 and TRBJ2-3; D remains unclear. Per germline, CDR1 KGHSH and CDR2 LQKENI. The CDR3 sequence is 15 residues long. Trimming removed 3 bases at V and 0 bases at J, with 10 bases between. The CDR3 loop is CASSPRETSTDTQYF. The CDR3 DNA is TGTGCCAGCTCACCTCGAGAGACTAGCACAGATACGCAGTATTTT.

This chain uses TRBV4-1 with TRBJ2-3; maybe TRBD2 (6 bases). CDR3 length: 16 residues. From germline, CDR1 is MGHRA and CDR2 YSYEKL. The V and J ends lost 3 bases and 1 base respectively, with 14 bases between them. The CDR3 is CASSHLGRGRTDTQYF. The CDR3 coding sequence is TGCGCCAGCAGCCATCTCGGGAGAGGTCGCACAGATACGCAGTATTTT.

The chain recombines TRBV18 with TRBJ2-4; maybe TRBD1 (7 bases). Germline-derived CDR1 and CDR2 are KGHSH and LQKENI. This CDR3 contains 12 residues. Trimming removed 1 base at V and 13 bases at J, with 11 bases between. CDR3 in amino acids: CASSPRAGQQYF. CDR3 DNA: TGTGCCAGCTCACCACGGGCGGGACAGCAGTACTTC.

The genes are TRBV5-1 and TRBJ2-5; D is possibly TRBD1 (6 bases). The CDR3 has 16 amino acids. The germline V gene encodes CDR1 SGHRS and CDR2 YFSETQ. Trimming pared 0 bases from V and 0 bases from J, leaving 12 bases between. DNA for the CDR3: TGCGCCAGCAGCTTGGGGGACACCGGATACCAAGAGACCCAGTACTTC. Protein sequence: CASSLGDTGYQETQYF.

The V call is TRBV19, the J call TRBJ2-5, with TRBD1 matching 10 bases. Germline CDR1 reads LNHDA; CDR2 reads SQIVND (reference sequence). The CDR3 length is 15 residues. After removal of 3 bases from V and 3 bases from J, the junction contained 4 bases not matched to a gene. The CDR3: CASSMKGTGEETQYF. The CDR3 nucleotides are TGTGCCAGTAGTATGAAAGGGACAGGGGAAGAGACCCAGTACTTC.

This clone was recorded only once. This sequence joins TRBV6-5 and TRBJ1-1, with 9 bases fitting TRBD1. Losses at the gene ends were 5 bases for V and 2 bases for J; bases not matched to a gene: 3. The CDR3 has 14 amino acids. The germline gives CDR1 MNHEY, CDR2 SVGAGI. The CDR3 loop reads CASSPTGGNTEAFF. The CDR3 DNA reads as TGTGCCAGCAGTCCGACAGGGGGTAACACTGAAGCTTTCTTT.

The chain joins TRBV19 to TRBJ2-5, with 7 bases matching TRBD2. The germline V gene has CDR1 LNHDA and CDR2 SQIVND (reference sequence). CDR3 length: 14 amino acids. Unmatched junction bases numbered 4, after V lost 2 bases and J lost 4 bases. CDR3 in amino acids: CASSIRGRAETQYF. DNA for the CDR3: TGTGCCAGTAGTATAAGAGGGAGGGCAGAGACCCAGTACTTC.

The chain uses TRBV7-2 and TRBJ1-2; perhaps TRBD1 as D (5 bases). The CDR3 consists of 15 residues. V was shortened by 4 bases and J by 2 bases, with 14 bases between the two germline ends. Germline CDR1 and CDR2: SGHTA and FQGNSA. The CDR3 DNA follows: TGTGCCAGCAGCTCGCCGGAGCAGGGCAACTATGGCTACACCTTC. Translated: CASSSPEQGNYGYTF.

The gene calls are TRBV7-9 and TRBJ2-5; 8 bases match TRBD2. The V and J ends lost 5 bases and 5 bases, in that order; junction bases with no gene match: 4. Germline V gene sequence: CDR1 SEHNR, CDR2 FQNEAQ (reference sequence). This CDR3 spans 13 amino acids. The CDR3 coding sequence is TGTGCCAGCAGCCTTAGCGGGACGGAGACCCAGTACTTC. Protein product: CASSLSGTETQYF. Full variable domain (remainder filled in from reference TRBV7-9 and TRBJ2-5): DTGVSQNPRHKITKRGQNVTFRCDPISEHNRLYWYRQTLGQGPEFLTYFQNEAQLEKSRLLSDRFSAERPKGSFSTLEIQRTEQGDSAMYLCASSLSGTETQYFGPGTRLLVL.

The chain links TRBV27 to TRBJ2-1; D is perhaps TRBD2 (6 bases). V lost 4 bases and J lost 0, with 22 bases in between. The CDR3 is made up of 19 amino acids. The germline gives CDR1 MNHEY, CDR2 SMNVEV (reference sequence). CDR3 in amino acids: CASSSTQLLGGGSYNEQFF. The CDR3 region has the DNA TGTGCCAGCAGTTCCACCCAGCTTCTCGGGGGAGGCTCCTACAATGAGCAGTTCTTC.

The V call is TRBV13, the J call TRBJ1-1; D gene ambiguous. The germline CDR1 and CDR2 sequences are PRHDT and FYEKMQ (reference sequence). This CDR3 contains 13 residues. Trimming left V 5 bases short and J 0 bases short, with 7 bases between. The CDR3 coding sequence is TGTGCCAGCAGCGACTATATGAACACTGAAGCTTTCTTT. Translated: CASSDYMNTEAFF.

V is TRBV5-1 and J is TRBJ2-7, with 11 bases identical to TRBD1. The CDR3 totals 15 residues. CDR1 is SGHRS and CDR2 is YFSETQ in the germline V gene. The trim removed 5 bases at V and 0 bases at J, leaving 4 bases unmatched. The CDR3 region is CASRADRGLSYEQYF. The CDR3 DNA reads as TGCGCCAGCAGAGCGGACAGGGGGCTCTCCTACGAGCAGTACTTC.

The chain carries TRBV2 and TRBJ1-1; TRBD1 matches 7 bases. The length of the CDR3 is 12 residues. Germline V gives CDR1 SNHLY, CDR2 FYNNEI. The ends lost 6 bases at V and 4 bases at J; junction bases unmatched: 2. The CDR3 coding sequence is TGTGCCAGCAGGACAGGGAGCACTGAAGCTTTCTTT. This sequence encodes CASRTGSTEAFF.

V is TRBV11-2 and J is TRBJ1-4; D not certain. Germline assignment: CDR1 SGHAT and CDR2 FQNNGV. This CDR3 spans 15 amino acids. V was clipped by 2 bases and J by 4 bases, with 11 bases between them. This chain's CDR3 is CASSLIWAHNEKLFF. CDR3 nucleotide sequence: TGTGCCAGCAGCTTAATCTGGGCCCATAATGAAAAACTGTTTTTT. The full variable domain, in which reference TRBV11-2 and TRBJ1-4 provide the parts outside the CDR3, is EAGVAQSPRYKIIEKRQSVAFWCNPISGHATLYWYQQILGQGPKLLIQFQNNGVVDDSQLPKDRFSAERLKGVDSTLKIQPAKLEDSAVYLCASSLIWAHNEKLFFGSGTQLSVL.

The rearrangement links TRBV28 to TRBJ2-3, with 7 bases fitting TRBD1. V shed 8 bases and J 0 bases; nucleotides not matched to a gene: 2. Germline V gene data show CDR1 as MDHEN and CDR2 as SYDVKM. The CDR3 has 13 amino acids. CDR3 amino acids: CASGTASTDTQYF. CDR3 sequence (DNA): TGTGCCAGCGGGACAGCTAGCACAGATACGCAGTATTTT. The whole variable domain, remainder taken from reference TRBV28 and TRBJ2-3, is DVKVTQSSRYLVKRTGEKVFLECVQDMDHENMFWYRQDPGLGLRLIYFSYDVKMKEKGDIPEGYSVSREKKERFSLILESASTNQTSMYLCASGTASTDTQYFGPGTRLTVL.

This chain connects TRBV9 to TRBJ2-1; 9 positions match TRBD2. The V segment lost 0 bases and the J segment 7 bases; nucleotides outside the gene matches: 5. Germline CDR1 reads SGDLS; CDR2 reads YYNGEE. The CDR3 spans 15 residues. CDR3 sequence: CASSVDSGSWNEQFF. CDR3 sequence (DNA): TGTGCCAGCAGCGTAGATAGCGGGAGCTGGAATGAGCAGTTCTTC.

V and J are TRBV7-9 and TRBJ2-5, with TRBD2 matching 7 bases. The J call may be in error: the DNA end matches TRBJ2-7 better. The CDR3 totals 17 residues. The germline gives CDR1 SEHNR, CDR2 FQNEAQ (reference sequence). CDR3 region: CASSSIHPRTRTYEQYF. The CDR3 region has the DNA TGTGCCAGCAGCTCCATACACCCTCGGACTAGGACCTACGAGCAGTACTTC.

The chain couples TRBV5-1 to TRBJ2-1; TRBD2 aligns across 7 bases. The CDR3 totals 17 residues. The V segment lost 4 bases and the J segment 10 bases; nucleotides outside the gene matches: 20. Germline assignment: CDR1 SGHRS and CDR2 YFSETQ. The DNA of the CDR3 is TGCGCCAGCAGCCGGGGAGGGTCGGCTCCCGAGCGTGGGGAGCAGTTCTTC. The encoded protein is CASSRGGSAPERGEQFF.

This chain uses TRBV7-9 with TRBJ1-3; 8 positions agree with TRBD1. Losses at the gene ends were 5 bases for V and 0 bases for J; bases not matched to a gene: 6. This CDR3 comprises 16 residues. Germline V gives CDR1 SEHNR, CDR2 FQNEAQ (reference sequence). For the CDR3, the DNA is TGTGCCAGCAGCCTGGGACAGGCCTACTCTGGAAACACCATATATTTT. It translates to CASSLGQAYSGNTIYF.

This clone was picked up a small number of times. The V gene is TRBV4-1, the J gene TRBJ1-1, with D unresolved. Per germline, CDR1 MGHRA and CDR2 YSYEKL. CDR3 length: 14 residues. V lost 4 bases and J 1 base, leaving 10 bases between the germline ends. CDR3 loop: CASSLGNKNTEAFF. The CDR3 bases are TGCGCCAGCAGCCTCGGGAACAAGAACACTGAAGCTTTCTTT.

The rearrangement joins TRBV10-2 to TRBJ2-1; unclear D gene. The CDR3 has 12 residues. Between the trimmed V and J ends, which lost 7 bases and 5 bases, there was a span of 9 bases. From germline, CDR1 is WSHSY and CDR2 SAAADI. The CDR3 here is CASTHSNNEQFF. CDR3 DNA sequence: TGCGCCAGCACCCACAGTAACAATGAGCAGTTCTTC.

The chain uses TRBV11-2 and TRBJ1-4; 8 positions agree with TRBD1. V lost 5 bases and J lost 7; bases outside the gene matches: 18. Per germline, CDR1 SGHAT and CDR2 FQNNGV. The CDR3 consists of 18 residues. In nucleotides, the CDR3 is TGTGCCAGCAGCCCACCTGGGGCCTGGACAGGGTTGGTTGAAAAACTGTTTTTT. Translating gives CASSPPGAWTGLVEKLFF.